Below are 32 T cell receptor beta chains sequenced from a single sample in a study of T cell responses to AZD1222 COVID-19 vaccine. Sequenced by immunoSEQ multiplex PCR; TCRdb stores in-frame clones only, minus some. Of 140,000 to 150,000 clones in the sample, about 94% are singletons; the top ten hold approximately 5%. Sample: peripheral blood, taken on day 0 of AZD1222 vaccination. The receptors were gathered from an adult in good health.

Concerning this clone: Sequence at one end of the junction differs from germline and may be a read error. CDR3 coding DNA: TGTGCGAGCAGTCCGACAGGATATTCACCCCTCCACTTT. This gives the protein CASSPTGYSPLHF. The genes are TRBV2 and TRBJ1-6; a weak D match, TRBD1 (6 bases). Germline CDR1 SNHLY, CDR2 FYNNEI. The CDR3 length is 13 residues.

The chain has TRBV27 and TRBJ2-3; D gene uncertain. The CDR3 runs to 13 residues. V lost 3 bases and J 8 bases, leaving 12 bases between the germline ends. Germline CDR1 and CDR2: MNHEY and SMNVEV (reference sequence). DNA of the CDR3: TGTGCCAGCAGTTTGACACCGTATGGTACGCAGTATTTT. It encodes CASSLTPYGTQYF.

The chain is built from TRBV13 and TRBJ1-3; D gene uncertain. The V gene's germline CDR1 is PRHDT and CDR2 FYEKMQ (reference sequence). This CDR3 is built from 15 residues. V dropped 4 bases and J dropped 0 bases, with 10 bases sitting between them. CDR3 bases: TGTGCCAGCAGCTCCGGACTTCTCTCTGGAAACACCATATATTTT. It encodes CASSSGLLSGNTIYF.

This clone has a single count. The chain couples TRBV5-1 to TRBJ1-1, with D unresolved. Germline loops: CDR1 SGHRS, CDR2 YFSETQ. The CDR3 contains 15 residues. V lost 0 bases and J 1 base, leaving 10 bases between the germline ends. In DNA form, the CDR3 reads TGCGCCAGCAGCTTGGGACCTTCGGGGAACACTGAAGCTTTCTTT. Encoded protein: CASSLGPSGNTEAFF.

V and J are TRBV5-1 and TRBJ2-2; D is ambiguous. V shed 1 base and J shed 6 bases, with 16 bases lying between them. The CDR3 totals 16 residues. Germline CDR1 is SGHRS and CDR2 is YFSETQ. CDR3 sequence: CASSLSLGDRAGELFF. CDR3 bases: TGCGCCAGCAGCTTGAGTCTGGGCGATCGGGCCGGGGAGCTGTTTTTT.

The V call is TRBV4-1, the J call TRBJ2-1, with 8 bases identical to TRBD2. Trimming at V came to 4 bases and at J to 5 bases, leaving 13 bases not matched to a gene. The CDR3 length is 17 residues. Germline CDR1 is MGHRA and CDR2 is YSYEKL. The DNA for the CDR3 is TGCGCCAGCAGCCCCCTCTTTAGCGGGACATCAAACAATGAGCAGTTCTTC. It translates to CASSPLFSGTSNNEQFF.

V gene TRBV27 combines with J gene TRBJ2-7; TRBD1 aligns across 7 bases. The CDR3 runs 17 residues. Germline CDR1 reads MNHEY; CDR2 reads SMNVEV (reference sequence). V gave up 2 bases and J gave up 0 bases; unmatched junction bases: 10. For the CDR3, the DNA is TGTGCCAGCAGTTTAACCAAACAGGGGCCCCTCTCCTACGAGCAGTACTTC. This translates into CASSLTKQGPLSYEQYF.

This clone was detected once. The rearrangement uses TRBV5-1 and TRBJ2-5; 7 nucleotides align to TRBD2. V lost 2 bases and J lost 4; bases outside the gene matches: 5. The CDR3 is 14 residues long. CDR1 SGHRS and CDR2 YFSETQ come from the germline V gene. The CDR3: CASSFGGSGETQYF. In DNA form, the CDR3 reads TGCGCCAGCAGCTTCGGCGGGAGCGGAGAGACCCAGTACTTC.

This clone showed up just once. J is TRBJ2-7 and V is TRBV4-1; TRBD1 or TRBD2 may be the D gene (6 bases each). Germline V gene data show CDR1 as MGHRA and CDR2 as YSYEKL. V was pared by 1 base and J by 5 bases, with 18 bases between. CDR3 length: 16 amino acids. This CDR3 is CASSQVPGSRGDEQYF. In nucleotides, the CDR3 is TGCGCCAGCAGCCAAGTCCCCGGGAGCAGGGGAGACGAGCAGTACTTC.

This clone was found a few times. The chain carries TRBV6-1 and TRBJ2-2; D gene uncertain. The germline V gene has CDR1 MNHNS and CDR2 SASEGT. V dropped 3 bases and J dropped 4 bases, with 9 bases sitting between them. This CDR3 is built from 14 residues. CDR3 in DNA: TGTGCCAGCAGTGAGTCCGGTTTCACCGGGGAGCTGTTTTTT. Residues: CASSESGFTGELFF.

This clone was detected once. The V and J genes are TRBV28 and TRBJ1-2, with a tentative D call TRBD1 (5 bases). This CDR3 comprises 13 residues. Germline CDR1 reads MDHEN; CDR2 reads SYDVKM. Trimming shortened V by 3 bases and J by 4 bases, and 9 bases separated the two germline ends. Written as DNA, the CDR3 is TGTGCCAGCAGTTTGAGACAGACCTATGGCTACACCTTC. Amino acid sequence: CASSLRQTYGYTF.

The table lists this clone with a count of one. This chain uses TRBV7-9 with TRBJ2-2; D unresolved. The CDR3 sequence is 15 residues long. CDR1 and CDR2 from the germline V gene are SEHNR and FQNEAQ (reference sequence). V was trimmed by 1 base and J by 1 base, leaving 7 bases between them. CDR3 loop: CASSLVQKNTGELFF. In DNA, the CDR3 is TGTGCCAGCAGCTTAGTTCAGAAGAACACCGGGGAGCTGTTTTTT.

The chain employs TRBV6-5 and TRBJ2-4; D may correspond to TRBD1 or TRBD2 (5 bases each). V was clipped by 6 bases and J by 0 bases, with 9 bases between them. Germline CDR1 reads MNHEY; CDR2 reads SVGAGI. This CDR3 spans 14 amino acids. The CDR3: CASSPGTAKNIQYF. Here the CDR3 DNA reads TGTGCCAGCAGCCCAGGGACAGCCAAAAACATTCAGTACTTC.

V gene TRBV7-3 combines with J gene TRBJ2-7, with TRBD2 matching 7 bases. CDR3 length: 15 amino acids. Trimming removed 3 bases from V and 2 bases from J; junction bases left unmatched: 7. Looked up from germline, CDR1 is SGHTA and CDR2 is FQGTGA. This chain's CDR3 is CASSLAAGETYEQYF. The CDR3 bases are TGTGCCAGCAGCTTGGCGGCGGGAGAAACCTACGAGCAGTACTTC.

This clone was recorded only once. The V gene is TRBV19, the J gene TRBJ2-1; TRBD2 matches at 7 bases. Unmatched junction bases numbered 8, after V lost 7 bases and J lost 5 bases. Germline V lookup: CDR1 LNHDA, CDR2 SQIVND (reference sequence). CDR3 size: 14 residues. The CDR3 spells CASNHGRTHNEQFF. The CDR3 DNA follows: TGTGCCAGTAATCACGGGAGGACCCACAATGAGCAGTTCTTC.

V gene TRBV18 combines with J gene TRBJ1-2; D possibly corresponds to TRBD1 (6 bases). CDR1 and CDR2 (germline): KGHSH, LQKENI. Trimming took off 0 bases at V and 5 bases at J, with 10 bases between the two ends. The CDR3 length is 14 residues. The CDR3 protein is CASSPPRTAYGYTF. Here the CDR3 DNA reads TGTGCCAGCTCACCACCGAGGACAGCATATGGCTACACCTTC.

The chain links TRBV5-1 to TRBJ2-5; D perhaps matches TRBD2 (5 bases). CDR1 and CDR2 (germline): SGHRS, YFSETQ. V was cut by 4 bases and J by 2 bases, with 12 bases left in between. The CDR3 is 14 residues long. The CDR3 reads CASSLDPGQETQYF. In DNA form, the CDR3 reads TGCGCCAGCAGCCTCGATCCGGGACAAGAGACCCAGTACTTC.

J is TRBJ2-7 and V is TRBV7-2; TRBD1 might be the D (6 bases). The V end was cut by 3 bases, the J end by 3 bases, with 15 bases between. The CDR3 contains 15 residues. Germline V CDR1 and CDR2: SGHTA, FQGNSA. The CDR3 is CASSLIRTANYEQYF. The CDR3 coding sequence is TGTGCCAGCAGCTTGATCAGGACAGCAAACTACGAGCAGTACTTC.

This clone was counted a few times. The rearrangement links TRBV7-9 to TRBJ2-7; no reliable D call. This CDR3 is 13 amino acids long. V gave up 1 base and J gave up 5 bases, with 9 bases separating them. The germline V gene has CDR1 SEHNR and CDR2 FQNEAQ (reference sequence). In DNA, the CDR3 is TGTGCCAGCAGCTTAGTAGTAAGCAACGAGCAGTACTTC. Translating gives CASSLVVSNEQYF.

V and J are TRBV7-6 and TRBJ2-3; 7 nucleotides agree with TRBD2. CDR1 is SGHVS and CDR2 is FNYEAQ in the germline V gene. The CDR3 has 14 residues. V lost 5 bases and J lost 5; bases outside the gene matches: 7. The CDR3 is CASSPSGAGDTQYF. CDR3 bases: TGTGCCAGCAGCCCGAGCGGGGCGGGAGATACGCAGTATTTT.

The CDR3 nucleotides are TGTGCCAGCAGCAAACAGCGATCCACCGGGGAGCTGTTTTTT. This translates into CASSKQRSTGELFF. The chain combines TRBV28 with TRBJ2-2; no reliable D call. This CDR3 spans 14 amino acids. Between the trimmed V and J ends, which lost 6 bases and 4 bases, there was a span of 12 bases. CDR1 is MDHEN, CDR2 SYDVKM, per germline.

A remark on this clone: Additional DNA sequences in this sample encode the identical CDR3. The rearrangement links TRBV25-1 to TRBJ1-1; D unresolved. Germline assignment: CDR1 MGHDK and CDR2 SYGVNS. The CDR3 extends over 12 amino acids. The germline V and J ends were trimmed by 6 bases and 3 bases, with 8 bases remaining between them. CDR3 residues: CASSVGDTEAFF. The CDR3 DNA sequence: TGTGCCAGCAGCGTTGGGGACACTGAAGCTTTCTTT.

The genes are TRBV10-2 and TRBJ1-1, with a weak D call TRBD1 (5 bases). This CDR3 is 15 amino acids long. The V gene lost 0 bases and the J gene lost 0 bases, with 8 bases spanning the gap. Germline V lookup: CDR1 WSHSY, CDR2 SAAADI. CDR3 coding DNA: TGCGCCAGCAGTGAGTCGGGGGGGATGAACACTGAAGCTTTCTTT. It codes for CASSESGGMNTEAFF.

The CDR3 here is CASSLNTGTASEAFF. The CDR3 DNA reads as TGTGCCAGTAGTCTCAATACCGGGACGGCATCTGAAGCTTTCTTT. This sequence joins TRBV19 and TRBJ1-1; a possible D gene is TRBD1 (5 bases). V was pared by 5 bases and J by 6 bases, with 19 bases between. This CDR3 is 15 amino acids long. Germline CDR1 reads LNHDA; CDR2 reads SQIVND (reference sequence). Variable domain in full (rest from reference TRBV19 and TRBJ1-1): DGGITQSPKYLFRKEGQNVTLSCEQNLNHDAMYWYRQDPGQGLRLIYYSQIVNDFQKGDIAEGYSVSREKKESFPLTVTSAQKNPTAFYLCASSLNTGTASEAFFGQGTRLTVV.

The V and J genes are TRBV29-1 and TRBJ1-1, with TRBD1 identical over 9 bases. V gave up 4 bases and J gave up 7 bases; unmatched junction bases: 1. The CDR3 is 11 residues long. Germline assignment: CDR1 SQVTM and CDR2 ANQGSEA. The CDR3 protein is CSVGGQGEAFF. CDR3 in DNA: TGCAGCGTTGGGGGACAGGGTGAAGCTTTCTTT.

This chain connects TRBV11-2 to TRBJ2-5; 7 bases align to TRBD1. The V gene's germline CDR1 is SGHAT and CDR2 FQNNGV. Losses at the gene ends were 5 bases for V and 3 bases for J; bases not matched to a gene: 9. The CDR3 contains 15 residues. The CDR3 nucleotides are TGTGCCAGCAGCCAATTACAGGGGTCTGAAGAGACCCAGTACTTC. This translates into CASSQLQGSEETQYF.

The chain has TRBV4-1 and TRBJ1-2; 7 bases line up with TRBD1. Germline CDR1 reads MGHRA; CDR2 reads YSYEKL. Losses at the gene ends were 0 bases for V and 3 bases for J; bases not matched to a gene: 7. The CDR3 length is 16 residues. CDR3 region: CASSQEAGQAHYGYTF. The CDR3 nucleotides are TGCGCCAGCAGCCAAGAAGCCGGACAGGCCCACTATGGCTACACCTTC.

CDR3 amino acids: CASSLDNYNEQFF. CDR3 DNA sequence: TGCGCCAGCAGCTTGGACAACTACAATGAGCAGTTCTTC. V and J are TRBV5-1 and TRBJ2-1; D is ambiguous. This CDR3 spans 13 amino acids. From germline, CDR1 is SGHRS and CDR2 YFSETQ. Trimming cost V 0 bases and J 3 bases, with 4 bases left between them.

The chain joins TRBV5-6 to TRBJ1-6, with 8 bases matching TRBD1. The length of the CDR3 is 15 residues. The V gene's germline CDR1 is SGHDT and CDR2 YYEEEE. V dropped 4 bases and J dropped 10; count of bases not matched to a gene: 10. Here the CDR3 reads CASSPPTGEGSPLHF. As DNA, the CDR3 is TGTGCCAGCAGCCCTCCGACAGGGGAGGGATCACCCCTCCACTTT.

This clone occurred once. This rearrangement joins TRBV29-1 to TRBJ2-1; D perhaps matches TRBD2 (6 bases). The germline V gene has CDR1 SQVTM and CDR2 ANQGSEA. The V and J ends lost 4 bases and 0 bases respectively, with 13 bases between them. The CDR3 loop spans 15 amino acids. The CDR3 sequence: CSVGGGMSSYNEQFF. The CDR3 DNA reads TGCAGCGTTGGGGGCGGGATGAGCTCCTACAATGAGCAGTTCTTC.

The chain recombines TRBV3-1 (or the pseudogene TRBV3-2) with TRBJ2-1, with D perhaps matching TRBD1 or TRBD2 (6 bases each). The CDR3 runs to 18 residues. Trimming took off 0 bases at V and 8 bases at J, with 23 bases between the two ends. Germline assignment: CDR1 LGHDT and CDR2 YNNKEL (reference sequence). CDR3 sequence reads: CASSQDLSGLQGGHEQFF. The CDR3 nucleotides are TGTGCCAGCAGCCAAGATCTATCGGGACTCCAAGGGGGTCATGAGCAGTTCTTC.

The genes are TRBV10-3 and TRBJ1-2; TRBD1 aligns across 11 bases. From germline, CDR1 is ENHRY and CDR2 SYGVKD. The length of the CDR3 is 15 residues. V was clipped by 3 bases and J by 2 bases; unmatched bases: 2. CDR3 coding DNA: TGTGCCATCAGTGAAGGGACAGGGGGGAACTATGGCTACACCTTC. Translated, it gives CAISEGTGGNYGYTF.